What follows is one T cell receptor beta chain and its context. The data belong to a study of shared clonotypes between healthy human individuals. Study background: Per donor, CD8 memory used one plate, CD8 naive used two, CD4 memory used three and CD4 naive used three.

The CDR3 has 15 residues. From germline, CDR1 is SGHVS and CDR2 FQNEAQ. Deletions cut 5 bases from V and 5 bases from J, with 15 bases between. The method was immunoSEQ multiplex PCR; TCRdb's version includes in-frame clones alone and lacks a portion of them. Altogether approximately 2.3 million clones are present, over 85% being singletons, with the ten largest covering 0.39%. This chain links TRBV7-8 with TRBJ2-2, with D hard to call. Material: naive CD4+ T cells from PBMCs. Subset reported: CD45RA+ positively selected. This sequence originates from a man aged 18 to 30 in good health. Some clones in this sample may be carry-over from other donors' samples. CDR3 amino acids: CASSHRAQLTGELFF. CDR3 bases: TGTGCCAGCAGCCACCGGGCACAGTTGACCGGGGAGCTGTTTTTT.